This is a list of T cell receptor beta chains from one sample in a study of T cell responses to AZD1222 COVID-19 vaccine. TCRdb's copy holds only in-frame clones and misses some; the assay was immunoSEQ multiplex PCR. Among more than 95,000 clones listed, about nine tenths were seen once. This specimen consisted of peripheral blood, obtained on day 0 of AZD1222 vaccination. The source is an adult in good health. The CDR3 runs from the conserved cysteine through the conserved F or W. A D gene is named only where the DNA matches it firmly. Some rows mark clone size as missing; the rest say once, few, many or name a class of expanded clone.

v_gene	d_gene	abundance	j_gene	CDR3nt	CDR3aa
TRBV6-5	NA	once	TRBJ1-2	TGTGCCAGCAGTTACTCAACAGGGAACTATGGCTACACCTTC	CASSYSTGNYGYTF
TRBV13	NA	NA	TRBJ1-5	TGTGCCAGCAGCTTGGGGGCGAGCAATCAGCCCCAGCATTTT	CASSLGASNQPQHF
TRBV28	TRBD1	NA	TRBJ1-3	TGTGCCAGCAGAGTAGGGACAGGGAGGAGGGGAAACACCATATATTTT	CASRVGTGRRGNTIYF
TRBV28	NA	once	TRBJ2-4	TGTGCCAGCCGGTTGGTAAACGACATTCAGTACTTC	CASRLVNDIQYF
TRBV19	NA	few	TRBJ2-7	TGTGCCAGTAGTGTTGACAGTATCGAGCAGTACTTC	CASSVDSIEQYF
TRBV6-5	TRBD2	NA	TRBJ2-1	TGTGCCAGCAGTTACAGTGACGCAGCGGGATTAAATGAGCAGTTCTTC	CASSYSDAAGLNEQFF
TRBV7-3	NA	NA	TRBJ2-6	TGTGCCAGCAGCTTATCCCCTGGGGCCAACGTCCTGACTTTC	CASSLSPGANVLTF
TRBV19	NA	NA	TRBJ2-1	TGTGCCAGTAACATACAGGGATCCCGGGGCAATGAGCAGTTCTTC	CASNIQGSRGNEQFF
TRBV7-2	NA	NA	TRBJ2-7	TGTGCCAGCAGCTTAAGCCGGTACGAGCAGTACTTC	CASSLSRYEQYF
TRBV27	NA	NA	TRBJ1-1	TGTGCCAGCAGTATAAACACAGGGTCCGGGGGGAAGTCTGAAGCTTTCTTT	CASSINTGSGGKSEAFF
TRBV5-1	NA	NA	TRBJ2-7	TGCGCCAGCAGCCCCGGGCCTCAAAGCTCCTACGAGCAGTACTTC	CASSPGPQSSYEQYF
TRBV6-1	NA	NA	TRBJ2-7	TGTGCCAGCAGTGAAAGTGGGAACCACTACGAGCAGTACTTC	CASSESGNHYEQYF
TRBV5-1	NA	NA	TRBJ2-7	TGCGCCAGCAGCTTAGCACAGGTTGGCTACGAGCAGTACTTC	CASSLAQVGYEQYF
TRBV6-5	NA	NA	TRBJ2-7	TGTGCCAGCAGTTACTCTGACAGCTCGGGGGAGCAGTACTTC	CASSYSDSSGEQYF
TRBV28	NA	NA	TRBJ1-3	TGTGCCAGCAGCCTCCGACACCCCAGTTACACCATATATTTT	CASSLRHPSYTIYF
TRBV7-2	NA	NA	TRBJ1-4	TGTGCCAGCAGCTTAGATTGGGGGGGCCCAACTAATGAAAAACTGTTTTTT	CASSLDWGGPTNEKLFF
TRBV5-1	TRBD2	NA	TRBJ2-7	TGCGCCAGCAGCGGGACTAGCGGATCCTCCTACGAGCAGTACTTC	CASSGTSGSSYEQYF
TRBV5-5	TRBD1	NA	TRBJ1-2	TGTGCCAGCAGCCCGTCGGACAGGGATTCGGTCCGGGGTGGCTACACCTTC	CASSPSDRDSVRGGYTF
TRBV27	TRBD1	NA	TRBJ2-7	TGTGCCAGCAGTTCCCCGGGACAGTTCTCCGAGCAGTACTTC	CASSSPGQFSEQYF
TRBV15	TRBD1	NA	TRBJ2-5	TGTGCCACCAGCAGGCCACAGGGGTTAGAAGAGACCCAGTACTTC	CATSRPQGLEETQYF
TRBV28	NA	NA	TRBJ1-2	TGTGCCAGCAGTTTTGGGGGTAACTATGGCTACACCTTC	CASSFGGNYGYTF
TRBV20-1	NA	NA	TRBJ2-3	TGCAGTGCTAAGGAGTTTACGCAGTATTTT	CSAKEFTQYF
TRBV11-2	TRBD1	NA	TRBJ1-5	TGTGCCAGCAGCTTAAGGGGCGGACAGGGCAATCAGCCCCAGCATTTT	CASSLRGGQGNQPQHF
TRBV5-1	NA	NA	TRBJ2-1	TGCGCCAGCAGCATGACCGGGAGCGCGCACAATGAGCAGTTCTTC	CASSMTGSAHNEQFF
TRBV7-5	NA	NA	TRBJ2-7	TGTGTCAGAAGCTCGGGGATTCGATCCTACGAGCAGTACTTC	CVRSSGIRSYEQYF
TRBV11-2	TRBD2	NA	TRBJ2-2	TGTGCCAGCAGCTTAGATAGCGGGAGAGTGGGGACCGGGGAGCTGTTTTTT	CASSLDSGRVGTGELFF
TRBV19	NA	NA	TRBJ1-1	TGTGCCAGTAGTCTGACAGCTAACACTGAAGCTTTCTTT	CASSLTANTEAFF
TRBV7-8	NA	NA	TRBJ2-6	TGTGCCAGCAGCCCCGTGAGCCCGCTTTCCGGGGCCAACGTCCTGACTTTC	CASSPVSPLSGANVLTF
TRBV5-5	TRBD1	few	TRBJ1-1	TGTGCCAGCCAGGGACAGCGGCTGAACACTGAAGCTTTCTTT	CASQGQRLNTEAFF
TRBV19	NA	NA	TRBJ1-1	TGTGCCAGTAGTATACCACGATTCGTCGGCACTGAAGCTTTCTTT	CASSIPRFVGTEAFF
TRBV7-8	NA	NA	TRBJ2-7	TGTGCCAGCAGCCATTACACGGGCGGGGACGAGCAGTACTTC	CASSHYTGGDEQYF
TRBV5-1	NA	NA	TRBJ2-7	TGCGCCAGCAGCCCCCGGGCCCGAGGACAGGGAGGGTACGAGCAGTACTTC	CASSPRARGQGGYEQYF
TRBV5-6	NA	NA	TRBJ1-2	TGTGCCAGCAGCTTGGGAAAGGGCAATAACTATGGCTACACCTTC	CASSLGKGNNYGYTF
TRBV30	TRBD2	NA	TRBJ2-7	TGTGCCTGGGGCGGGAGCTCCTACGAGCAGTACTTC	CAWGGSSYEQYF
TRBV29-1	NA	NA	TRBJ1-1	TGCAGCGTACAAGACTCGGTCGGAGCTTTCTTT	CSVQDSVGAFF
TRBV6-5	NA	NA	TRBJ1-5	TGTGCCAGCATCTGGACGGGGGACTCGGAGCCCCAGCATTTT	CASIWTGDSEPQHF
TRBV3-1/TRBV3-2	NA	NA	TRBJ2-7	TGTGCCAGCAGCCAAATTAGCGGCGTCGAGCAGTACTTC	CASSQISGVEQYF